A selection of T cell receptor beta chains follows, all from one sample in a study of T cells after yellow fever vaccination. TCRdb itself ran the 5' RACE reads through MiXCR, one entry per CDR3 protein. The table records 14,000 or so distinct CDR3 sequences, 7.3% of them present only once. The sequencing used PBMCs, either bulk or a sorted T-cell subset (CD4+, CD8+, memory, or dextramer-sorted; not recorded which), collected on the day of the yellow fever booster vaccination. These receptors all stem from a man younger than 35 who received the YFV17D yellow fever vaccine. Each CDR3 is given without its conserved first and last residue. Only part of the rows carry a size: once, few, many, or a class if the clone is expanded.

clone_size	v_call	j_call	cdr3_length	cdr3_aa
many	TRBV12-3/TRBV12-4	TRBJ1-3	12	ASSSTYSGNTIY
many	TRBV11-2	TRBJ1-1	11	ASNGGFNTEAF
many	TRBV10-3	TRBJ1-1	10	AIRGTGPEAF
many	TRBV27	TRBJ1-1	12	ANPSTPGEEEAF
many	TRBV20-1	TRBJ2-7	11	SARVSAGREQY
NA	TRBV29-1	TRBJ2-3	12	SVEGAQQGSVQY
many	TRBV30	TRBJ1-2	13	AWSVPGGQTYGYT
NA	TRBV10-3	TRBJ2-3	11	AISESDTDTQY
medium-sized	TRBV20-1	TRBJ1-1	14	SARDGRTGDYTEAF
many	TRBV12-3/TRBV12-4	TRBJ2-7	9	ASSPRYEQY
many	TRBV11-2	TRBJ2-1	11	ASSLGRYNEQF
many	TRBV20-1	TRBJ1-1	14	SARLPLTDLNTEAF
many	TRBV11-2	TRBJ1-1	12	ASSFSSMNTEAF
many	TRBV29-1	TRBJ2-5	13	SVEQGPLWGETQY
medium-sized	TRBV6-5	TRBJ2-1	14	ASSGREQLAYNEQF
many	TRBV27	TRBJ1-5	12	ASSFGQGNQPQH
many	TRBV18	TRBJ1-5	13	ASSPGGGADQPQH
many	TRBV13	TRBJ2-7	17	ASSPKTSSGGARSYEQY
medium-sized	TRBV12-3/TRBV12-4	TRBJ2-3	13	ASNPNGFSTDTQY
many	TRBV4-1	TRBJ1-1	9	ASSQGRRAF
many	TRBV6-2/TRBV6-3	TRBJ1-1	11	ASSYYRDTEAF
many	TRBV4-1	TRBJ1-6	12	ASGLEGNRSPLH
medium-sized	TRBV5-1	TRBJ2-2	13	ASSLRRADTGELF
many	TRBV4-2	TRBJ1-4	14	ASSQVSRTTNEKLF
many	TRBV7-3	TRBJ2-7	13	ASSLTAGDQYEQY
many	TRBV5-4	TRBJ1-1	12	ASSLLGAGTEAF
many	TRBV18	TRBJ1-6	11	ASSPGLDSPLH
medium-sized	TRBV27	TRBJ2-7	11	ASRGAANHEQY
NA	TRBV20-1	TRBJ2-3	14	SARDHSSLSTDTQY
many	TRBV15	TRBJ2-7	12	ATSSQRTGGERY
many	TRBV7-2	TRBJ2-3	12	ASSRLGSTDTQY
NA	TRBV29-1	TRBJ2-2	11	SAGASNTGELF
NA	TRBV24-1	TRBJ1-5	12	ATSDPRGRQPQH
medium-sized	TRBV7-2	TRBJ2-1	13	ASSVSSSSYNEQF
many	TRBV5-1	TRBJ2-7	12	ASSSNRGQVEQY
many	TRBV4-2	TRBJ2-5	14	ASSQDPTGGRETQY
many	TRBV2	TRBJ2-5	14	ASSEVLAGAQETQY
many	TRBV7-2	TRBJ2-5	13	ATLISGGVQETQY
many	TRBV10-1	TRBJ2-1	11	ATAGTGNGEQF
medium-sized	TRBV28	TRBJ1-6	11	ASSRDSNSPLH
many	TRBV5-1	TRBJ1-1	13	ASSQEGYPGVEAF
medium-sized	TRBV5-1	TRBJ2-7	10	ASSFDGYEQY